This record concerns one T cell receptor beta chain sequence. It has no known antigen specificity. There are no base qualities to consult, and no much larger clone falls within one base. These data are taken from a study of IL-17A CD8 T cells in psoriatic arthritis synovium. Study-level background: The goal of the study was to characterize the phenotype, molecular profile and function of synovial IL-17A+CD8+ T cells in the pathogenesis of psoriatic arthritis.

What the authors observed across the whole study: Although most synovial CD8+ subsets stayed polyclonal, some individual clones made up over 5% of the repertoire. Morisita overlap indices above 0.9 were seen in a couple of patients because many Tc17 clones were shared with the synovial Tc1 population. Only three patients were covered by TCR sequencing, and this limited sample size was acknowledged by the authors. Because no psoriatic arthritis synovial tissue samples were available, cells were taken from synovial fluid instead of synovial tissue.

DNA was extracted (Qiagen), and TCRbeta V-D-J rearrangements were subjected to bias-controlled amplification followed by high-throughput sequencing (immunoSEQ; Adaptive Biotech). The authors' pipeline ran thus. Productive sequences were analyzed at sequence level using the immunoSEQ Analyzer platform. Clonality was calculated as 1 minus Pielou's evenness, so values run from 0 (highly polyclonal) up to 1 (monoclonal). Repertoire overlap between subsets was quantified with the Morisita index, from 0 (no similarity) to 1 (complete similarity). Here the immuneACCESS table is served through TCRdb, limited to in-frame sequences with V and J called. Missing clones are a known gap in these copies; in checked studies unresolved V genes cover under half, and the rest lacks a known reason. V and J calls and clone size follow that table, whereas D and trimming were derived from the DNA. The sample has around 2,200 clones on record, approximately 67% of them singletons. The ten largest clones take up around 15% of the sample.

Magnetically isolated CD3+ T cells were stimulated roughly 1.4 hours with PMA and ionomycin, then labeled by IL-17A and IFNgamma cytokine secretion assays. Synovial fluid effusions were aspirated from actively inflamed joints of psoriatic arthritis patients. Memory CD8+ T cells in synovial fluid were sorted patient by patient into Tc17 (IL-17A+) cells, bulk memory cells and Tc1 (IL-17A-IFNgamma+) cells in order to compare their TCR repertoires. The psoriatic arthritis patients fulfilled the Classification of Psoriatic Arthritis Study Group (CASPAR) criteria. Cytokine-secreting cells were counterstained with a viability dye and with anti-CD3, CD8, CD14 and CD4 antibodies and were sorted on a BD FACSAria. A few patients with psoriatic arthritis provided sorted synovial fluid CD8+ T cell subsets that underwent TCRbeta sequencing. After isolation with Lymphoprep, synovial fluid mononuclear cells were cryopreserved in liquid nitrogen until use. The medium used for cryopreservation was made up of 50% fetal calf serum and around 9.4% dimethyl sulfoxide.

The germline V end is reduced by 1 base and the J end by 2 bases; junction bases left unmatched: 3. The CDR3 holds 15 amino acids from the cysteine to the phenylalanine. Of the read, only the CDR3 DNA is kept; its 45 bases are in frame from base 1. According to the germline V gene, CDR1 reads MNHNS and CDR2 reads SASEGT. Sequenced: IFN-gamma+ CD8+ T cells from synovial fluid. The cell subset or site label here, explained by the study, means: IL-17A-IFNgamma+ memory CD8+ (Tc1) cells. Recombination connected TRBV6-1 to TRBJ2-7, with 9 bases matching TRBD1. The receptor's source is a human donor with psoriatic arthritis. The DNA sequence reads TGTGCCAGCAGTGAAGGGACAGGGGATCCCTACGAGCAGTACTTC. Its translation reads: CASSEGTGDPYEQYF.